These 30 T cell receptor beta chains came from one sample sequenced in a study of shared clonotypes between healthy human individuals. TCRdb keeps only in-frame clones here, not all; method: immunoSEQ multiplex PCR. In the table there are about 870,000 clones, 92% of which are singletons. Positive CCR7 selection of CD45RO-negative cells yielded the naive CD8 cells, and terminally differentiated effector memory CD45RA+ cells were excluded. What was sequenced was naive CD8+ T cells sorted from blood. The receptors here all came from a man aged 25-45 years in good health.

V usage is TRBV15 and J usage is TRBJ1-5; weak D call: TRBD1 (6 bases). CDR1 is LNHNV, CDR2 YYDKDF, per germline (reference sequence). Trimming cost V 0 bases and J 7 bases, with 19 bases left between them. There are 17 residues in the CDR3. CDR3 in amino acids: CATSRDQYRDLGQPQHF. Written as DNA, the CDR3 is TGTGCCACCAGCAGAGATCAATACAGGGATTTGGGGCAGCCCCAGCATTTT.

On this clone: This specimen includes other DNA sequences encoding the same CDR3. The CDR3 coding sequence is TGTGCCAGCAGCGTAGTTAACAATGAGCAGTTCTTC. This encodes CASSVVNNEQFF. The chain links TRBV9 to TRBJ2-1; D call uncertain. Germline loops: CDR1 SGDLS, CDR2 YYNGEE. The V gene lost 0 bases and the J gene lost 5 bases, with 3 bases spanning the gap. The CDR3 covers 12 residues.

The V gene is TRBV9, the J gene TRBJ1-4, with 9 bases lining up with TRBD1. With V trimmed by 2 bases and J by 7 bases, 9 bases remained unmatched. This CDR3 has 16 residues. The V gene's germline CDR1 is SGDLS and CDR2 YYNGEE. CDR3 bases: TGTGCCAGCAGCGTCCCGGGGACAGGGCCGTTTGAAAAACTGTTTTTT. Its translation is CASSVPGTGPFEKLFF.

The rearrangement links TRBV5-8 to TRBJ2-7; D is ambiguous. Germline CDR1 SGHTS, CDR2 YDEGEE. The CDR3 length is 16 residues. Trimming left V 0 bases short and J 4 bases short, with 17 bases between. CDR3 sequence: CASSLGSEGFTYEQYF. The CDR3 nucleotides read TGTGCCAGCAGCTTGGGTTCAGAAGGATTCACATACGAGCAGTACTTC. Full variable domain (outside the CDR3, taken from reference TRBV5-8 and TRBJ2-7): EAGVTQSPTHLIKTRGQQATLRCSPISGHTSVYWYQQALGLGLQFLLWYDEGEERNRGNFPPRFSGRQFPNYSSELNVNALELEDSALYLCASSLGSEGFTYEQYFGPGTRLTVT.

This chain links TRBV7-9 with TRBJ2-2; D might be TRBD2 (6 bases). The CDR3 has 15 residues. Germline values: CDR1 SEHNR, CDR2 FQNEAQ (reference sequence). Trimming removed 5 bases at V and 4 bases at J, with 14 bases between. For the CDR3, the DNA is TGTGCCAGCAGCCCCCGGGAGACAAGCACCGGGGAGCTGTTTTTT. Its protein is CASSPRETSTGELFF.

J is TRBJ1-2 and V is TRBV15; D is undetermined. The CDR3 runs 13 residues. CDR1 and CDR2 (germline): LNHNV, YYDKDF (reference sequence). The V gene lost 3 bases and the J gene lost 6 bases, with 11 bases spanning the gap. In nucleotides, the CDR3 is TGTGCCACCAGCAGCCGAGCGGGAGATGGCTACACCTTC. Protein product: CATSSRAGDGYTF.

This clone was detected only once. In DNA form, the CDR3 reads TGTGCCAGCAGCGGACGACTAGCGGGAGGAGGCACCGGGGAGCTGTTTTTT. Amino acids: CASSGRLAGGGTGELFF. This sequence joins TRBV9 and TRBJ2-2, with 13 nucleotides matching TRBD2. From germline, CDR1 is SGDLS and CDR2 YYNGEE. J was trimmed by 4 bases and V by 3 bases; bases with no gene match: 6. CDR3 length equals 17 residues.

The chain links TRBV5-1 to TRBJ2-1, with D perhaps matching TRBD2 (6 bases). V lost 2 bases and J 5 bases, leaving 14 bases between the germline ends. Germline V gene data show CDR1 as SGHRS and CDR2 as YFSETQ. The CDR3 length is 15 residues. CDR3 in amino acids: CASSLIGGLDNEQFF. Written as DNA, the CDR3 is TGCGCCAGCAGCTTAATCGGGGGACTGGACAATGAGCAGTTCTTC. Together with reference TRBV5-1 and TRBJ2-1, the CDR3 gives the full variable domain: KAGVTQTPRYLIKTRGQQVTLSCSPISGHRSVSWYQQTPGQGLQFLFEYFSETQRNKGNFPGRFSGRQFSNSRSEMNVSTLELGDSALYLCASSLIGGLDNEQFFGPGTRLTVL.

This chain connects TRBV19 to TRBJ2-7; TRBD2 aligns across 11 bases. The CDR3 loop spans 18 amino acids. Unmatched junction bases numbered 13, after V lost 3 bases and J lost 3 bases. CDR1 is LNHDA, CDR2 SQIVND, per germline (reference sequence). DNA for the CDR3: TGTGCCAGTAGTATCCGACAGGGTTTACTAGCGGGGGACTACGAGCAGTACTTC. It codes for CASSIRQGLLAGDYEQYF.

The sample holds a few counts of this clone. The chain recombines TRBV9 with TRBJ1-2, with D unresolved. The CDR3 is 15 residues long. V was clipped by 0 bases and J by 3 bases, with 12 bases between them. CDR1 and CDR2 (germline): SGDLS, YYNGEE. The CDR3: CASSVDLVGHYGYTF. In nucleotides, the CDR3 is TGTGCCAGCAGCGTAGACTTAGTTGGGCACTATGGCTACACCTTC.

This rearrangement joins TRBV29-1 to TRBJ2-2; D gene ambiguous. Trimming removed 4 bases from V and 8 bases from J, with 11 bases in between. CDR1 is SQVTM, CDR2 ANQGSEA, per germline. The CDR3 has 12 residues. The DNA of the CDR3 is TGCAGCGTTGGTGGGTCGGGTGGGGAGCTGTTTTTT. The encoded protein is CSVGGSGGELFF.

V is TRBV7-3 and J is TRBJ2-1; 7 bases match TRBD2. With V trimmed by 5 bases and J by 8 bases, 9 bases remained unmatched. The CDR3 is 14 residues long. Germline CDR1 and CDR2: SGHTA and FQGTGA. DNA of the CDR3: TGTGCCAGCAGCCTAGCGGTTGATTGGGATGAGCAGTTCTTC. This encodes CASSLAVDWDEQFF.

This sequence joins TRBV4-1 and TRBJ1-2; D remains unclear. This CDR3 is built from 15 residues. V was clipped by 0 bases and J by 4 bases, with 12 bases between them. CDR1 MGHRA and CDR2 YSYEKL come from the germline V gene. The CDR3: CASSQEKTLTYGYTF. In DNA form, the CDR3 reads TGCGCCAGCAGCCAAGAGAAGACCCTCACCTATGGCTACACCTTC.

In its sample, this clone was seen once. The identical CDR3 is also encoded by other nucleotide sequences in the sample. The CDR3 here is CASSLSAGSYNEQFF. The CDR3 DNA follows: TGTGCCAGCAGTTTATCGGCCGGCTCCTACAATGAGCAGTTCTTC. The chain carries TRBV27 and TRBJ2-1; no clear D. Deletions cut 0 bases from V and 0 bases from J, with 6 bases between. Per the germline V gene, CDR1 is MNHEY and CDR2 is SMNVEV (reference sequence). This CDR3 has 15 amino acids.

This clone was counted a few times. The rearrangement joins TRBV29-1 to TRBJ2-3, with TRBD1 matching over 8 bases. The CDR3 consists of 15 residues. From germline, CDR1 is SQVTM and CDR2 ANQGSEA. The J segment lost 5 bases and the V segment lost 0 bases, leaving 7 bases of the junction unmatched. Here the CDR3 reads CSVEELGQGVDTQYF. CDR3 nucleotide sequence: TGCAGCGTTGAAGAACTCGGACAGGGAGTAGATACGCAGTATTTT.

This rearrangement joins TRBV29-1 to TRBJ2-7; tentative D call: TRBD1 (5 bases). Trimming removed 0 bases from V and 6 bases from J, with 15 bases in between. Germline assignment: CDR1 SQVTM and CDR2 ANQGSEA. This CDR3 spans 14 amino acids. As DNA, the CDR3 is TGCAGCGTTGAAGAAGGGGTGGAACCTCGCGAGCAGTACTTC. Its translation is CSVEEGVEPREQYF.

The chain links TRBV30 to TRBJ1-3; no clear D gene. This CDR3 has 12 residues. V shed 1 base and J shed 2 bases, with 3 bases lying between them. CDR1 is GTSNPN, CDR2 SVGIG, per germline (reference sequence). The CDR3 here is CAWSAPGNTIYF. DNA for the CDR3: TGTGCCTGGAGTGCCCCTGGAAACACCATATATTTT.

In DNA, the CDR3 is TGCGCCAGCAGCTGGACTAGCGGGGGCTACGAGCAGTACTTC. It codes for CASSWTSGGYEQYF. This chain uses TRBV5-1 with TRBJ2-7; 13 nucleotides line up with TRBD2. CDR1 and CDR2 from the germline V gene are SGHRS and YFSETQ. The CDR3 loop spans 14 amino acids. V shed 3 bases, J shed 3 bases, and the junction held 0 bases outside the gene matches.

Regarding this clone: The sample has other DNA sequences that encode this CDR3 too. J is TRBJ1-1 and V is TRBV19; D is unclear. The germline V and J ends were trimmed by 3 bases and 5 bases, with 10 bases remaining between them. CDR1 and CDR2 from the germline V gene are LNHDA and SQIVND (reference sequence). The CDR3 is 13 amino acids. The CDR3 here is CASSITGGTEAFF. DNA of the CDR3: TGTGCCAGTAGTATTACGGGAGGGACTGAAGCTTTCTTT.

As concerns this clone: The same CDR3 arises from other DNA sequences in this sample as well. The chain has TRBV5-1 and TRBJ2-7; no reliable D call. The CDR3 contains 11 residues. From germline, CDR1 is SGHRS and CDR2 YFSETQ. Between the trimmed V and J ends, which lost 0 bases and 6 bases, there was a span of 4 bases. CDR3 coding DNA: TGCGCCAGCAGCTTGGCGGGCGAGCAGTACTTC. It codes for CASSLAGEQYF.

The chain couples TRBV19 to TRBJ1-5; 7 positions agree with TRBD1. The V segment lost 11 bases and the J segment 4 bases; nucleotides outside the gene matches: 11. This CDR3 comprises 14 residues. CDR1 is LNHDA, CDR2 SQIVND, per germline (reference sequence). CDR3 bases: TGTGCCGGATCGAAAACAGGGGTGAATCAGCCCCAGCATTTT. Translation: CAGSKTGVNQPQHF.

The V and J genes are TRBV9 and TRBJ2-1; D possibly corresponds to TRBD1 (6 bases). Trimming removed 6 bases from V and 6 bases from J, with 19 bases in between. The germline gives CDR1 SGDLS, CDR2 YYNGEE. The CDR3 consists of 15 residues. CDR3 region: CASIPGDATGNEQFF. DNA for the CDR3: TGTGCCAGCATTCCAGGGGATGCAACTGGCAATGAGCAGTTCTTC.

The rearrangement links TRBV7-9 to TRBJ2-3, with TRBD2 matching over 8 bases. Germline V gene lookup returns CDR1 SEHNR and CDR2 FQNEAQ (reference sequence). Germline trimming cut 4 bases from V and 1 base from J; bases unmatched to any gene: 16. The CDR3 consists of 19 residues. The CDR3 nucleotides read TGTGCCAGCAGCTCCCAGGCCGGAGGTGTCGGGGGGGGCACAGATACGCAGTATTTT. Translation: CASSSQAGGVGGGTDTQYF.

This clone was counted once. This sequence joins TRBV11-2 and TRBJ1-2; possibly TRBD1 for D (5 bases). The CDR3 has 15 residues. In germline, CDR1 is SGHAT, CDR2 FQNNGV. Between the trimmed V and J ends, which lost 3 bases and 0 bases, there was a span of 11 bases. The CDR3 is CASSFVGQTNYGYTF. DNA of the CDR3: TGTGCCAGCAGCTTTGTCGGACAAACTAACTATGGCTACACCTTC.

The chain uses TRBV5-4 and TRBJ2-6; tentative D call: TRBD2 (6 bases). Deletions cut 0 bases from V and 4 bases from J, with 14 bases between. Germline assignment: CDR1 SGHNT and CDR2 YYREEE (reference sequence). This CDR3 spans 17 amino acids. The DNA for the CDR3 is TGTGCCAGCAGCTTGGCCGTGGAGGGCTCCGGGGCCAACGTCCTGACTTTC. Its translation is CASSLAVEGSGANVLTF.

This clone appeared a single time. The gene calls are TRBV10-3 and TRBJ2-1, with 9 bases fitting TRBD2. The junction had 11 bases not matched to a gene; V was cut back by 8 bases and J by 12 bases. CDR1 and CDR2 from the germline V gene are ENHRY and SYGVKD. CDR3 length: 13 residues. This CDR3 is CAIFAGGSLGQFF. The CDR3 bases are TGTGCCATCTTTGCGGGAGGGAGCCTCGGGCAGTTCTTC.

This chain links TRBV9 with TRBJ1-5; no reliable D call. V lost 0 bases, J lost 3 bases, and 7 bases lay in between. This CDR3 spans 14 amino acids. Germline V CDR1 and CDR2: SGDLS, YYNGEE. Written as DNA, the CDR3 is TGTGCCAGCAGCGTAGGAGGTTACAATCAGCCCCAGCATTTT. Translated: CASSVGGYNQPQHF.

J is TRBJ2-7 and V is TRBV27, with TRBD1 matching over 12 bases. V gave up 1 base and J gave up 6 bases; unmatched junction bases: 10. CDR3 length equals 17 residues. Germline V gives CDR1 MNHEY, CDR2 SMNVEV (reference sequence). DNA of the CDR3: TGTGCCAGCAGTTTATTAAGACCGGGACAGGGGGCGCGCGAGCAGTACTTC. Protein sequence: CASSLLRPGQGAREQYF.

V is TRBV6-1 and J is TRBJ1-2; 9 bases map to TRBD1. V dropped 6 bases and J dropped 3; count of bases not matched to a gene: 14. Germline V gene lookup returns CDR1 MNHNS and CDR2 SASEGT. This CDR3 contains 17 residues. The DNA of the CDR3 is TGTGCCAGCAGCGAAAAGGGGGTTTACAGGGGGCACTATGGCTACACCTTC. It translates to CASSEKGVYRGHYGYTF.

The chain links TRBV5-6 to TRBJ2-1; D is perhaps TRBD1 (6 bases). With 5 bases removed from V and 4 bases from J, the gap between germline ends came to 16 bases. The CDR3 extends over 15 amino acids. CDR1 and CDR2 from the germline V gene are SGHDT and YYEEEE. The CDR3 protein is CASRSDGTKYNEQFF. The CDR3 DNA reads as TGTGCCAGCAGATCAGACGGGACAAAGTACAATGAGCAGTTCTTC. The full variable domain, with the rest looked up from reference TRBV5-6 and TRBJ2-1, is DAGVTQSPTHLIKTRGQQVTLRCSPKSGHDTVSWYQQALGQGPQFIFQYYEEEERQRGNFPDRFSGHQFPNYSSELNVNALLLGDSALYLCASRSDGTKYNEQFFGPGTRLTVL.